Sequencing of this TCR beta chain was carried out in a study of T cells after yellow fever vaccination. The wider study: Those fractions that held only low numbers of cells were prepared using the SMART-Seq v4 Ultra Low Input RNA kit. The study's findings and limits: Some clonotypes were seen in both the CD4 and the CD8 compartments. These made up a small share and likely arose from convergent recombination. Peak timing came faster in the weaker secondary response, day 5 versus 15. Booster samples showed a return of most primary-vaccination clones (under 97% CD4, roughly 85% CD8).

The count of this clonotype is one. No antigen is known for it. One base away lies a much larger clone, so this may be a sequencing read error. The CDR3 contains 16 residues. The germline CDR1 and CDR2 sequences are SGHDT and YYEEEE. TCRdb redid the calling of the 5' RACE reads with MiXCR, one entry per CDR3 protein. The sample contains 200,000 to 300,000 distinct CDR3 sequences, over 6.5% of which appear only once. This receptor was identified in a man aged 30 to 45 who received the YFV17D yellow fever vaccine. This chain joins TRBV5-6 and TRBJ2-1, with 7 bases that match TRBD2. Sequencing was performed on CD4+ T cells sorted from PBMCs, taken on the day of the yellow fever booster vaccination. CDR3 sequence: CTSSLEGGSSFNEQFF. The CDR3 DNA reads as TGTACCAGCAGCTTGGAGGGCGGGAGTAGTTTTAATGAGCAGTTCTTC.